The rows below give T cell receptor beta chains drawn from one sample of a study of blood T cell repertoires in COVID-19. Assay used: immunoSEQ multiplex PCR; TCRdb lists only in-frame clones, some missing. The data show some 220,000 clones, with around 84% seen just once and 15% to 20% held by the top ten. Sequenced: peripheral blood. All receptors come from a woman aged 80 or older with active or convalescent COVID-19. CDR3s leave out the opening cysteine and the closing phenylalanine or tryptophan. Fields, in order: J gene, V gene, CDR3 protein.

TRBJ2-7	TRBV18	ASSPPGGPFGEQY
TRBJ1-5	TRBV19	ASSNRASNQPQH
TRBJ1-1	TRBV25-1	ASSRIGMNTEAF
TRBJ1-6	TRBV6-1	ASSDPGGSYNSPLH
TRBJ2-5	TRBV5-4	ASSSEGDRVAGETQY
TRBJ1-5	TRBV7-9	ASSLEGDQPQH
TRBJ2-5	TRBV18	ASSPLLGGIHGTQY
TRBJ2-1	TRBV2	ASSRNPGTGHNEQF
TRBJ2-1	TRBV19	ASSSTSSYNEQF
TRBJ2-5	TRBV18	ASSLRQGQTSQETQY
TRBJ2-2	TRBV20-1	SASSTGELF
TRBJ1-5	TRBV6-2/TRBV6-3	ASSTTLGSGLYSNQPQH
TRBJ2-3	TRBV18	ASSPGTSVRTDTQY
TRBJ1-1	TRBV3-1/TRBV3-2	ASSHYSGPLTEAF
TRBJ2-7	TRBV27	ASSLKLAGAQGYEQY
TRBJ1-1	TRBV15	ATSRGGSRSTEAF
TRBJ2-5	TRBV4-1	ASSQAPSRETQY